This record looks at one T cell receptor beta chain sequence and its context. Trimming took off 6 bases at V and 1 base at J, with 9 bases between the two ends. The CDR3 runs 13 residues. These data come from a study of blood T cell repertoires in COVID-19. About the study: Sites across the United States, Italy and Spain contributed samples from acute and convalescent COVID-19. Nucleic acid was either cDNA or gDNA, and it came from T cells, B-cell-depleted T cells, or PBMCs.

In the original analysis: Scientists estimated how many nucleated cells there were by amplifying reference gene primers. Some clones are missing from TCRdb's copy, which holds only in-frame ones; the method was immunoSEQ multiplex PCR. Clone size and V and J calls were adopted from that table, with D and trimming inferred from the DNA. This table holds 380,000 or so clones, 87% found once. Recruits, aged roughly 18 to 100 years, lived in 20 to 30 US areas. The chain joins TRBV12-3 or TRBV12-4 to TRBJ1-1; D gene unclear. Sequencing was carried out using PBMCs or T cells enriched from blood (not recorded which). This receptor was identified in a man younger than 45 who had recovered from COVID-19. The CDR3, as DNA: TGTGCCAGCAGCCGGGGAGCGAACACTGAAGCTTTCTTT. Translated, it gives CASSRGANTEAFF.